The T cell receptor beta chain under discussion was sequenced for a study of blood T cells in healthy people across ages. Study-level findings and limits: In the absence of known donor CMV status, changes in expanded clonotypes were possibly confounded.

Trimming removed 3 bases from V and 4 bases from J; junction bases left unmatched: 9. The CDR3 totals 15 residues. Looked up from germline, CDR1 is SGHAT and CDR2 is FQNNGV. Then a second PCR, running roughly 7 to 11 cycles, was carried out with a sample-barcoded 5' primer and a J-beta primer mix. TCRdb redid the calling of the 5' RACE reads with MiXCR, one entry per CDR3 protein. The sample gives roughly 930,000 distinct CDR3 sequences, roughly 43% of which show up once; under 15% is in the top ten. The donors, healthy Caucasians from Russia, were aged roughly 6 to 90. No fewer than 5.5 micrograms of total RNA were isolated from every sample. Remarks on this clonotype: What it binds is unknown.

Sequenced input: blood. The gene calls are TRBV11-2 and TRBJ2-7, with 7 nucleotides matching TRBD1. This clonotype was sampled from a man aged 25-40 years in good health. CDR3 sequence (DNA): TGTGCCAGCAGCTTTCTAGGGGGCGAGGGTTACGAGCAGTACTTC. Protein product: CASSFLGGEGYEQYF.